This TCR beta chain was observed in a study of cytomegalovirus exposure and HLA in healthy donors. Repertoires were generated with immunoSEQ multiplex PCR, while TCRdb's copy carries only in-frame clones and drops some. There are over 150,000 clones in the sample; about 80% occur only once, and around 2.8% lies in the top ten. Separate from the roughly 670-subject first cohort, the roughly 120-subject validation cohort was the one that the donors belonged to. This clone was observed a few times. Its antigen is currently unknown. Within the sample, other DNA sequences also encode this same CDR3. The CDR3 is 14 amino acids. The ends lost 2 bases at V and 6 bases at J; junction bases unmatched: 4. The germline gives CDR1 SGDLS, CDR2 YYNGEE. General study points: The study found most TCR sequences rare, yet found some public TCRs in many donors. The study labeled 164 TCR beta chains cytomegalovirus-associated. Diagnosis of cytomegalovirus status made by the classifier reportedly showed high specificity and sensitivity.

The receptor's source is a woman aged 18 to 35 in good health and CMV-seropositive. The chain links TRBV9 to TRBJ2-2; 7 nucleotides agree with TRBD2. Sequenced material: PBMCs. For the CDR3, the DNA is TGTGCCAGCAGCGTCGCAAGCGGGGCCGGGGAGCTGTTTTTT. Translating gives CASSVASGAGELFF.